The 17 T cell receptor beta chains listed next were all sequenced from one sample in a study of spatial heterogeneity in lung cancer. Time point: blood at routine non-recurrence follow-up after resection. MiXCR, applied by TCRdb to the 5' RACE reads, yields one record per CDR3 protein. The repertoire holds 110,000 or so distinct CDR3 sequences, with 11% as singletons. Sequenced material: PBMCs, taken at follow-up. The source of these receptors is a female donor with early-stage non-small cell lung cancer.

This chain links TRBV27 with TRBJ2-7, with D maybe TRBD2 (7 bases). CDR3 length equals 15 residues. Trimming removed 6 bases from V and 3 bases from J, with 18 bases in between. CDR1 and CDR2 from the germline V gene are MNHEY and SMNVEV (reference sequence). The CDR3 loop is CASRPGQPGGYEQYV. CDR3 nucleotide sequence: TGTGCCAGCAGACCCGGACAGCCGGGAGGCTACGAGCAGTACGTC.

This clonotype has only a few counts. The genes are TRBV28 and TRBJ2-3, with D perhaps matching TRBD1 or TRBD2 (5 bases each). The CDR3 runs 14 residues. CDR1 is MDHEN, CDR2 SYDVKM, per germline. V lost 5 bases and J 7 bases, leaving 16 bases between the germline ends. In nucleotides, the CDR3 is TGTGCCAGCAGTCCCGCCGGGGCGCGTAATACGCAGTATTTT. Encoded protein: CASSPAGARNTQYF. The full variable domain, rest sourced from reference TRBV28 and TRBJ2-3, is DVKVTQSSRYLVKRTGEKVFLECVQDMDHENMFWYRQDPGLGLRLIYFSYDVKMKEKGDIPEGYSVSREKKERFSLILESASTNQTSMYLCASSPAGARNTQYFGPGTRLTVL.

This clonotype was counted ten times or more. The CDR3 protein is CASSQERRGAFF. The CDR3 bases are TGTGCCAGCAGCCAAGAGCGAAGGGGAGCTTTCTTT. The rearrangement uses TRBV3-1 and TRBJ1-1; D might be TRBD1 (5 bases). V shed 0 bases and J shed 10 bases, with 9 bases lying between them. CDR1 and CDR2 (germline): LGHDT, YNNKEL (reference sequence). The length of the CDR3 is 12 residues. Based on the CDR3 plus reference TRBV3-1 and TRBJ1-1, the full variable domain is DTAVSQTPKYLVTQMGNDKSIKCEQNLGHDTMYWYKQDSKKFLKIMFSYNNKELIINETVPNRFSPKSPDKAHLNLHINSLELGDSAVYFCASSQERRGAFFGQGTRLTVV.

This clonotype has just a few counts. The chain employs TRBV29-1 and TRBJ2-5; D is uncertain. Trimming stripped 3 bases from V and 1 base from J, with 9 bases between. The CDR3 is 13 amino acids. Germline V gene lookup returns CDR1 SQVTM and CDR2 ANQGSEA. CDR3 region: CSVDVLGQETQYF. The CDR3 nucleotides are TGCAGCGTTGACGTCCTAGGCCAAGAGACCCAGTACTTC.

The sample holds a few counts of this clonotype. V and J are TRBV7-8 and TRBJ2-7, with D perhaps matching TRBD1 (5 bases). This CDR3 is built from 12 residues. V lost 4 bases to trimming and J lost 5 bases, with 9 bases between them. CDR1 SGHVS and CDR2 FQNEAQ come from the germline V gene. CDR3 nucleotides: TGTGCCAGCAGCTCTAGGGGAAACGAGCAGTACGTC. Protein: CASSSRGNEQYV.

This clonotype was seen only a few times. This chain's CDR3 is CASSVTSRYEQYF. CDR3 coding DNA: TGTGCCAGCAGTGTAACTAGTAGATACGAGCAGTACTTC. The chain is built from TRBV6-1 and TRBJ2-7, with D possibly TRBD2 on 5 matching bases. Germline loops: CDR1 MNHNS, CDR2 SASEGT. The CDR3 runs to 13 residues. The V end lost 4 bases, the J end lost 4 bases, and 11 bases lay between the germline ends.

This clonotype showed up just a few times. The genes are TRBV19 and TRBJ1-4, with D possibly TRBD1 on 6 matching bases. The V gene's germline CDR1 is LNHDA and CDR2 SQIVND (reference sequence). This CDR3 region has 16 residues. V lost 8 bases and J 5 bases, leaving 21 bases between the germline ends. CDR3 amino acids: CASSFRQAGANEKLFF. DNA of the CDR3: TGTGCCAGTTCCTTCCGCCAGGCAGGGGCGAATGAAAAACTGTTTTTT.

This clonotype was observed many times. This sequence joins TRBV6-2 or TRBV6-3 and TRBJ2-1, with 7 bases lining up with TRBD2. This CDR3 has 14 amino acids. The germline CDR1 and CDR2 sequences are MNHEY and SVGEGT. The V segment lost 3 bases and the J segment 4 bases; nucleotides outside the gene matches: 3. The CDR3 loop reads CASSYLAVYNEQFF. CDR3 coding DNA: TGTGCCAGCAGTTATCTAGCGGTTTACAATGAGCAGTTCTTC.

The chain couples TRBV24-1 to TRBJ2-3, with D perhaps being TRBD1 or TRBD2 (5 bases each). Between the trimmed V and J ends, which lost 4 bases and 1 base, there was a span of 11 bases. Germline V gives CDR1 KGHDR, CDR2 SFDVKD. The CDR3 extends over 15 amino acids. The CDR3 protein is CATSEPGPRTDTQYF. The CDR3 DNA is TGTGCCACCAGTGAGCCGGGGCCCCGCACAGATACGCAGTATTTT.

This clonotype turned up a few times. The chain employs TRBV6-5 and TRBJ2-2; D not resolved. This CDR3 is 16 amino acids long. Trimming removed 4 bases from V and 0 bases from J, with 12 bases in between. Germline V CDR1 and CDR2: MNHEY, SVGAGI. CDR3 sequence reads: CASSLGSYANTGELFF. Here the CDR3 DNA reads TGTGCCAGCAGTTTGGGTAGCTACGCGAACACCGGGGAGCTGTTTTTT.

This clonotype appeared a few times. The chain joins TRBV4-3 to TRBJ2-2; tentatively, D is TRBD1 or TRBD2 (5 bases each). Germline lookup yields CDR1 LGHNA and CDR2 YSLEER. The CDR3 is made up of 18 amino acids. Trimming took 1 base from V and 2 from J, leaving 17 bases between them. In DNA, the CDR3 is TGCGCCAGCAGCCAAGGGGCAGGGCGGGTACCCAACACCGGGGAGCTGTTTTTT. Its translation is CASSQGAGRVPNTGELFF.

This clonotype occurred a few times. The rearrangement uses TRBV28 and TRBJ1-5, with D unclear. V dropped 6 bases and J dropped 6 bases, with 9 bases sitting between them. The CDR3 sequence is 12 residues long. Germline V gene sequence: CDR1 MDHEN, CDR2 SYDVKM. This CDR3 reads CASRLKAQPQHF. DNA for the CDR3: TGTGCCAGCAGGTTAAAGGCTCAGCCCCAGCATTTT.

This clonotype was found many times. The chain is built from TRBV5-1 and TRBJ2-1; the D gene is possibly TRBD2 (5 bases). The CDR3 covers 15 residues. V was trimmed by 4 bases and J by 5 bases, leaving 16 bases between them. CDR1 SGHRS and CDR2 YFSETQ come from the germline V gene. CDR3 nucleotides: TGCGCCAGCAGCCACTTAGAGGGAGACCACAATGAGCAGTTCTTC. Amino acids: CASSHLEGDHNEQFF.

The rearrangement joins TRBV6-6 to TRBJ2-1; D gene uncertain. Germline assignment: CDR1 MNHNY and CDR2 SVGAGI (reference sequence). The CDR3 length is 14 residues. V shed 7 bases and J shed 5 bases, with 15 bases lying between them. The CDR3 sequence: CASNENVRDNEQFF. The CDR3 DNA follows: TGTGCCAGCAACGAGAACGTCCGGGACAATGAGCAGTTCTTC.

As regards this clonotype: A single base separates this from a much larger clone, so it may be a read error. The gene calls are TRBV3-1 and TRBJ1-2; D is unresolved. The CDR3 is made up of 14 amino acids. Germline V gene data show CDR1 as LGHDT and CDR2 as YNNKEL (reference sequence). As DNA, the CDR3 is TGTGTCAGCAGCCACAGACGAGGAGGCTATGGCTACACCTTC. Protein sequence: CVSSHRRGGYGYTF.

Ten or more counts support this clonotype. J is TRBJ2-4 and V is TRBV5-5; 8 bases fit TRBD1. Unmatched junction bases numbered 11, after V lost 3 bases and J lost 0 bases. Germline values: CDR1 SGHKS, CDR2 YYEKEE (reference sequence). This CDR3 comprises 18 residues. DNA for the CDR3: TGTGCCAGCAGCTCACAACCGACAGGGGCCCTAGCCAAAAACATTCAGTACTTC. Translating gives CASSSQPTGALAKNIQYF.

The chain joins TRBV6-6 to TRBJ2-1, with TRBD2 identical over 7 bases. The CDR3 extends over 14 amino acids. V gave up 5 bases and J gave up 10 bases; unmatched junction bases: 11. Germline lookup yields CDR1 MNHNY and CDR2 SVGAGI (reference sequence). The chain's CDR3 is CASSSGDLQQEQFF. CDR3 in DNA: TGTGCCAGCAGTAGCGGGGACCTTCAACAAGAGCAGTTCTTC.